Sequencing of this TCR beta chain was carried out in a study of blood T cell repertoires in COVID-19. Study background: Both acute and convalescent COVID-19 samples were obtained from the United States, Italy and Spain. PBMCs, B-cell-depleted T cells, or T cells provided the cDNA or gDNA that made up the material.

Authors' methods: Reference gene primers were amplified, and this amplification served to estimate nucleated cell counts. The method was immunoSEQ multiplex PCR; TCRdb's version includes in-frame clones alone and lacks a portion of them. V and J calls plus clone size are reproduced from that table; the DNA served to infer D and trimming. This sample carries 100,000 to 150,000 clones, about 88% of them seen once, and the ten largest clones take about 1.2%. Trimming left V 5 bases short and J 0 bases short, with 14 bases between. This CDR3 has 16 amino acids. CDR1 is MDHEN and CDR2 is SYDVKM in the germline V gene.

The rearrangement uses TRBV28 and TRBJ1-5; maybe TRBD1 (5 bases). The sequenced sample was peripheral blood. The receptor comes from a woman of 80 years or more with acute or convalescent COVID-19. The CDR3 DNA reads as TGTGCCAGCAGTCCCCTGGGCAGGGTTAGCAATCAGCCCCAGCATTTT. Protein sequence: CASSPLGRVSNQPQHF.